This paragraph reports one TCR beta chain. What antigen it recognizes has not been identified. No clone much larger than this one lies a single base away; base qualities are absent. The data were taken from a study of blood T cell repertoires in COVID-19 (dated by TCRdb to about 2020). About the full investigation: The collaborator samples originated in the United States, Italy and Spain and spanned the acute and convalescent phases of COVID-19. A freely available public database, intended as a resource for researchers studying the immune response to SARS-CoV-2, is where the repertoires were released. The material from the prospective study consisted of cDNA or gDNA derived from T cells, B-cell-depleted T cells, or PBMCs. Sample metadata almost always included a de-identified subject ID, COVID-19 status, age in years and sex. Where available, HLA class I and class II types were taken from metadata supplied by the sample provider and were not determined by assay-based typing. Subjects who had been exposed to COVID-19, were actively infected with it, or had recovered from it provided the deeply sampled blood TCRbeta repertoires that made up the dataset. Samples were obtained from the ongoing ImmuneRACE study (first 160 participants) and from 1,000 to 1,500 subjects provided by 6 global collaborators. Summary of the overall study and its limitations: How much clinical and demographic metadata was included differed by source and by participant, and the metadata was provided uncurated.

Whole blood was collected in K2EDTA tubes by collaborating institutions according to the institutions' own protocols. For TCRbeta analysis, collaborators shipped samples as frozen whole blood, isolated PBMCs, or DNA extracted from either of those sample types. Clipping removes 1 base from V and 5 bases from J, with 4 as the unmatched junction base count. Counted from cysteine to phenylalanine, this CDR3 has 14 amino acids. Only CDR3 DNA remains: 42 bases, in frame from the first base. CDR1 and CDR2 (SGHRS, YFSETQ) derive from the germline V gene. TCRbeta CDR3 regions were amplified from genomic DNA by means of the immunoSEQ Assay, a bias-controlled multiplex PCR. The paper's processing steps were these. Nucleated cell counts per sample were estimated from amplification of reference gene primers within the assay. Sequence reads were collapsed and filtered to measure the absolute abundance of every unique TCRbeta CDR3 rearrangement. For each sample, productive Simpson clonality was calculated as the square root of Simpson's diversity index across productive rearrangements. Here the immuneACCESS table is served through TCRdb, limited to in-frame sequences with V and J called. Missing clones are a known gap in these copies; in checked studies unresolved V genes cover under half, and the rest lacks a known reason. The DNA gave D and trimming, while V, J and clone size come from that table. A total of 200,000 to 250,000 clones appear in this sample, about three quarters of them only once. The ten largest make up 7.2% of the sample.

The chain joins TRBV5-1 to TRBJ1-1, with 8 bases in between that match TRBD1. The TCR comes from a woman aged 70-85 years with acute or convalescent COVID-19. Source material: peripheral blood. The CDR3 is CASSLTGGITEAFF. The DNA sequence is given as TGCGCCAGCAGCTTGACAGGGGGTATTACTGAAGCTTTCTTT.